The 22 T cell receptor beta chains below all came from one sample that was sequenced in a study of tumor T cells in aggressive B-cell lymphoma. Clones were read by immunoSEQ multiplex PCR, and TCRdb kept only the in-frame ones, dropping some. The sample carries approximately 6,800 clones, around 90% recorded once. Sample: tumor tissue. These receptors were obtained from an adult with diffuse large B cell lymphoma. Some clones in this sample may be carry-over from other donors' samples.

The rearrangement uses TRBV6-6 and TRBJ1-5; no reliable D call. Between the trimmed V and J ends, which lost 2 bases and 1 base, there was a span of 6 bases. Germline CDR1 is MNHNY and CDR2 is SVGAGI (reference sequence). The CDR3 has 14 amino acids. This chain's CDR3 is CASSYRQSNQPQHF. CDR3 DNA sequence: TGTGCCAGCAGTTACCGCCAGAGCAATCAGCCCCAGCATTTT.

This clone came up once. The V and J genes are TRBV7-8 and TRBJ2-7, with D tentatively TRBD2 (6 bases). V lost 6 bases and J lost 0, with 9 bases in between. The CDR3 covers 13 residues. Germline V gene data show CDR1 as SGHVS and CDR2 as FQNEAQ. The CDR3 spells CASRYGSSYEQYF. CDR3 DNA: TGTGCCAGCAGGTACGGGAGCTCCTACGAGCAGTACTTC.

As DNA, the CDR3 is TGCAGCGGTACAGGGCAAGGGGGCACTGAAGCTTTCTTT. Translated, it gives CSGTGQGGTEAFF. The chain uses TRBV29-1 and TRBJ1-1; possible D gene TRBD1, 6 bases. V dropped 7 bases and J dropped 4 bases, with 16 bases sitting between them. The CDR3 is made up of 13 amino acids. Germline V gene sequence: CDR1 SQVTM, CDR2 ANQGSEA.

This chain links TRBV6-5 with TRBJ1-4; D is unclear. V gave up 0 bases and J gave up 8 bases, with 4 bases separating them. CDR1 is MNHEY, CDR2 SVGAGI, per germline. The CDR3 loop spans 12 amino acids. CDR3 sequence: CASSYSGEKLFF. The CDR3 region has the DNA TGTGCCAGCAGTTACTCGGGCGAAAAACTGTTTTTT.

This sequence joins TRBV11-2 and TRBJ2-5, with D tentatively TRBD2 (6 bases). TRBJ2-7 matches the DNA end more closely, so the J call is doubtful. Germline V gene lookup returns CDR1 SGHAT and CDR2 FQNNGV. This CDR3 has 15 amino acids. The DNA of the CDR3 is TGTGCCAGCAGCTCCTACCGGGGGTACTCCTACGAGCAGTACTTC. Its protein product is CASSSYRGYSYEQYF.

The rearrangement uses TRBV5-1 and TRBJ1-2; TRBD1 matches at 7 bases. CDR1 and CDR2 (germline): SGHRS, YFSETQ. V shed 2 bases, J shed 3 bases, and the junction held 7 bases outside the gene matches. The length of the CDR3 is 15 residues. CDR3 DNA sequence: TGCGCCAGCAGCTTAAAAACCGGGACAGACTATGGCTACACCTTC. This translates into CASSLKTGTDYGYTF.

This chain joins TRBV28 and TRBJ1-5, with D uncertain. The CDR3 is 15 residues long. Looked up from germline, CDR1 is MDHEN and CDR2 is SYDVKM. V gave up 7 bases and J gave up 5 bases, with 18 bases separating them. The CDR3: CASTPLGSPDQPQHF. Written as DNA, the CDR3 is TGTGCCAGCACCCCCTTGGGCAGCCCCGATCAGCCCCAGCATTTT.

The chain carries TRBV4-3 and TRBJ2-2; D gene unclear. V was trimmed by 1 base and J by 3 bases, leaving 9 bases between them. Germline CDR1 LGHNA, CDR2 YSLEER. The CDR3 loop spans 15 amino acids. In nucleotides, the CDR3 is TGCGCCAGCAGCCAAGCTCGCGTGGACACCGGGGAGCTGTTTTTT. This gives the protein CASSQARVDTGELFF.

This clone occurred once. The sample holds other DNA sequences that translate to the same CDR3. This chain joins TRBV2 and TRBJ1-6; the D gene is possibly TRBD1 (6 bases). Trimming left V 6 bases short and J 9 bases short, with 12 bases between. From germline, CDR1 is SNHLY and CDR2 FYNNEI. The CDR3 runs to 13 residues. DNA for the CDR3: TGTGCCAGCAGGGAGGACAGAGGTTCACCCCTCCACTTT. Translated: CASREDRGSPLHF.

V and J are TRBV28 and TRBJ1-3; 7 bases map to TRBD1. In germline, CDR1 is MDHEN, CDR2 SYDVKM. The J segment lost 4 bases and the V segment lost 4 bases, leaving 4 bases of the junction unmatched. This CDR3 region has 14 residues. In DNA form, the CDR3 reads TGTGCCAGCAGTTCCGGGACAGCGGGAAACACCATATATTTT. Its protein is CASSSGTAGNTIYF.

The gene calls are TRBV29-1 and TRBJ1-6; D uncertain. The CDR3 runs 13 residues. The V end was cut by 5 bases, the J end by 9 bases, with 14 bases between. CDR1 SQVTM and CDR2 ANQGSEA come from the germline V gene. The CDR3 is CSVLSAEGSPLHF. CDR3 nucleotides: TGCAGCGTTCTATCGGCGGAGGGTTCACCCCTCCACTTT.

V is TRBV4-3 and J is TRBJ2-3, with 9 positions matching TRBD2. Trimming at V came to 0 bases and at J to 0 bases, leaving 1 base not matched to a gene. This CDR3 has 16 residues. Germline lookup yields CDR1 LGHNA and CDR2 YSLEER. The DNA for the CDR3 is TGCGCCAGCAGCCAAGAGACTAGCGGTAGCACAGATACGCAGTATTTT. This gives the protein CASSQETSGSTDTQYF.

The chain employs TRBV11-1 and TRBJ2-7; maybe TRBD1 (5 bases). The CDR3 extends over 14 amino acids. Trimming pared 4 bases from V and 0 bases from J, leaving 10 bases between. Germline V gene sequence: CDR1 SGHAT, CDR2 FQDESV (reference sequence). CDR3 amino acids: CASSYLGDSYEQYF. The CDR3 DNA reads as TGTGCCAGCAGCTACCTAGGGGACTCCTACGAGCAGTACTTC.

The chain is built from TRBV19 and TRBJ2-5; 11 bases are shared with TRBD1. The CDR3 spans 16 residues. Germline V CDR1 and CDR2: LNHDA, SQIVND (reference sequence). V gave up 2 bases and J gave up 4 bases; unmatched junction bases: 6. CDR3 in amino acids: CASSISSGTGGETQYF. Here the CDR3 DNA reads TGTGCCAGTAGTATATCCTCCGGGACAGGGGGAGAGACCCAGTACTTC.

The gene calls are TRBV18 and TRBJ2-1; D perhaps matches TRBD2 (6 bases). The V gene lost 3 bases and the J gene lost 3 bases, with 15 bases spanning the gap. CDR1 is KGHSH and CDR2 is LQKENI in the germline V gene. This CDR3 has 16 amino acids. Here the CDR3 DNA reads TGTGCCAGCTCACCTACGGGACTCCTGGACTACAATGAGCAGTTCTTC. It yields the protein CASSPTGLLDYNEQFF.

The CDR3 region is CASRTDSYEQYF. The CDR3 nucleotides are TGTGCCAGCAGGACAGACTCCTACGAGCAGTACTTC. The genes are TRBV6-5 and TRBJ2-7; D possibly corresponds to TRBD1 (5 bases). The germline V and J ends were trimmed by 6 bases and 0 bases, with 6 bases remaining between them. The CDR3 is 12 amino acids. Germline V lookup: CDR1 MNHEY, CDR2 SVGAGI.

CDR3 DNA sequence: TGCGCCAGCAGCCGGGGGGAGGGACTGGAGGGAAACAATGAGCAGTTCTTC. It encodes CASSRGEGLEGNNEQFF. The V call is TRBV4-3, the J call TRBJ2-1; TRBD2 agrees at 7 bases. The CDR3 spans 17 residues. CDR1 and CDR2 from the germline V gene are LGHNA and YSLEER. Trimming removed 4 bases from V and 5 bases from J; junction bases left unmatched: 14.

The J gene is TRBJ1-3, the V gene TRBV5-1, with 7 nucleotides matching TRBD1. Germline V lookup: CDR1 SGHRS, CDR2 YFSETQ. V gave up 4 bases and J gave up 3 bases; unmatched junction bases: 4. The CDR3 loop spans 14 amino acids. The CDR3 reads CASSPTGVGNTIYF. CDR3 sequence (DNA): TGCGCCAGCAGCCCCACAGGGGTTGGAAACACCATATATTTT.

This clone appeared a single time. The chain has TRBV5-1 and TRBJ1-5, with a possible D match to TRBD1 (5 bases). The germline V gene has CDR1 SGHRS and CDR2 YFSETQ. Deletions cut 1 base from V and 7 bases from J, with 15 bases between. The CDR3 extends over 15 amino acids. The CDR3 loop is CASSLSGDFGQPQHF. The DNA for the CDR3 is TGCGCCAGCAGCTTGAGTGGGGACTTTGGGCAGCCCCAGCATTTT.

The V and J genes are TRBV10-3 and TRBJ2-3; 7 bases are a match to TRBD2. V lost 4 bases, J lost 0 bases, and 10 bases stayed unmatched. Germline CDR1 and CDR2: ENHRY and SYGVKD. The CDR3 consists of 17 residues. CDR3: CAISARRSSGSTDTQYF. The CDR3 DNA is TGTGCCATCAGTGCCCGACGTTCTAGCGGTAGCACAGATACGCAGTATTTT.

The rearrangement uses TRBV5-1 and TRBJ1-5; 8 nucleotides match TRBD1. The CDR3 contains 15 residues. Trimming at V came to 0 bases and at J to 2 bases, leaving 1 base not matched to a gene. CDR1 SGHRS and CDR2 YFSETQ come from the germline V gene. This CDR3 is CASSLAGQGNQPQHF. The DNA for the CDR3 is TGCGCCAGCAGCTTGGCGGGACAGGGCAATCAGCCCCAGCATTTT.

This sequence joins TRBV9 and TRBJ2-5; TRBD2 agrees at 12 bases. Germline-derived CDR1 and CDR2 are SGDLS and YYNGEE. Trimming removed 0 bases from V and 5 bases from J; junction bases left unmatched: 5. There are 16 residues in the CDR3. CDR3 sequence (DNA): TGTGCCAGCAGCGTAGGTGAGACTAGCGGGGGTGAGACCCAGTACTTC. It encodes CASSVGETSGGETQYF.